One and the same sample provided the 18 T cell receptor beta chains below, sequenced in a study of T cells in Graves' hyperthyroidism and ophthalmopathy. The source material, RNA transcripts, was used to amplify TCR beta CDR3 regions. With the HTBI primer set, the TCR CDR3 went through a first round of RT-PCR. Each CDR3 protein is one row after TCRdb ran MiXCR on the multiplex PCR reads. The repertoire consists of some 650,000 distinct CDR3 sequences, with 16% occurring once and the leading ten covering under 3.5%. Material: blood. All receptors come from a woman aged 35 to 49 with Graves' ophthalmopathy.

As regards this clonotype: A clone one base away is much larger, so this may be a read error. The rearrangement joins TRBV28 to TRBJ2-7, with unresolved D. The germline V gene has CDR1 MDHEN and CDR2 SYDVKM. The CDR3 has 14 residues. The chain's CDR3 is CASGRIEFLDEQCF. The CDR3 DNA reads as TGTGCCAGCGGACGTATCGAATTTCTCGACGAGCAGTGCTTC.

This clonotype was recorded at least ten times. V usage is TRBV20-1 and J usage is TRBJ2-3; perhaps TRBD1 as D (5 bases). Germline V CDR1 and CDR2: DFQATT, SNEGSKA (reference sequence). V was trimmed by 3 bases and J by 7 bases, leaving 17 bases between them. The CDR3 has 14 residues. The CDR3 here is CSARRDQGDHTQYF. In DNA, the CDR3 is TGCAGTGCTAGGCGAGACCAGGGTGATCATACGCAGTATTTT.

This clonotype appeared once. V is TRBV12-3 or TRBV12-4 and J is TRBJ1-5, with no clear D. There are 15 residues in the CDR3. V dropped 4 bases and J dropped 0 bases, with 10 bases sitting between them. The DNA of the CDR3 is TGTGCCAGCAGTTCGATTGCCGTTAGCAATCAGCCCCAGCATTTT. Amino acids: CASSSIAVSNQPQHF.

In regard to this clonotype: The junction departs from germline at one end; a sequencing error may be responsible. The rearrangement joins TRBV20-1 to TRBJ1-6; no reliable D call. CDR1 and CDR2 (germline): DFQATT, SNEGSKA (reference sequence). CDR3 length: 12 amino acids. The CDR3 reads CSAREGNSPLHF. DNA of the CDR3: TGCAGTGCGAGAGAGGGAAATTCACCCCTCCACTTT.

V usage is TRBV7-2 and J usage is TRBJ1-1; D is ambiguous. V was cut by 4 bases and J by 3 bases, with 9 bases left in between. The CDR3 covers 13 residues. Germline CDR1 and CDR2: SGHTA and FQGNSA. In nucleotides, the CDR3 is TGTGCCAGCAGCTATAGAACTTACACTGAAGCTTTCTTT. It translates to CASSYRTYTEAFF.

In regard to this clonotype: Given the absence of the conserved phenylalanine or tryptophan at the CDR3 end, a read error is likely. The chain employs TRBV5-1 and TRBJ2-7, with a possible D match to TRBD2 (5 bases). The germline V gene encodes CDR1 SGHRS and CDR2 YFSETQ. Deletions cut 4 bases from V and 0 bases from J, with 14 bases between. The CDR3 is 15 amino acids. DNA for the CDR3: TGCGCCAGCAGCCCGGGGTCCCAGTCCTCCTACGAGCAGTACCTC. Protein: CASSPGSQSSYEQYL.

There are many counts of this clonotype. The rearrangement uses TRBV5-1 and TRBJ2-1; D unresolved. The CDR3 totals 15 residues. Looked up from germline, CDR1 is SGHRS and CDR2 is YFSETQ. Trimming took 0 bases from V and 2 from J, leaving 9 bases between them. In DNA form, the CDR3 reads TGCGCCAGCAGCTTGGTTAGTGAAACCTACAATGAGCAGTTCTTC. This translates into CASSLVSETYNEQFF.

This clonotype showed up many times. The chain uses TRBV28 and TRBJ2-3, with D perhaps TRBD1 or TRBD2 (7 bases each). V dropped 4 bases and J dropped 2 bases, with 19 bases sitting between them. CDR1 MDHEN and CDR2 SYDVKM come from the germline V gene. The CDR3 contains 17 residues. The CDR3 sequence is CASSSSSGGDFTDTQYF. The CDR3, as DNA: TGTGCCAGCAGTTCCTCCTCAGGGGGGGACTTCACAGATACGCAGTATTTT.

The sample holds many counts of this clonotype. The chain joins TRBV11-2 to TRBJ1-4; no clear D. Trimming stripped 3 bases from V and 6 bases from J, with 2 bases between. The CDR3 runs 11 residues. CDR1 and CDR2 (germline): SGHAT, FQNNGV. CDR3 nucleotides: TGTGCCAGCAGCTTCTATGAAAAACTGTTTTTT. Translating it yields CASSFYEKLFF.

The table lists this clonotype with many counts. This sequence joins TRBV28 and TRBJ1-5, with 9 bases identical to TRBD1. The CDR3 runs 16 residues. J lost 3 bases, V lost 5 bases, and 8 bases had no gene match. Germline CDR1 is MDHEN and CDR2 is SYDVKM. The CDR3 loop is CASSPRTGAFNQPQHF. The DNA of the CDR3 is TGTGCCAGCAGTCCAAGGACAGGGGCCTTCAATCAGCCCCAGCATTTT.

There are many counts of this clonotype. The chain couples TRBV12-3 or TRBV12-4 to TRBJ1-5, with TRBD1 identical over 10 bases. The CDR3 extends over 15 amino acids. The V segment lost 5 bases and the J segment 7 bases; nucleotides outside the gene matches: 8. The CDR3, as DNA: TGTGCCAGCAGTCTGACAGGGGGCGCGAACCAGCCCCAGCATTTT. It specifies CASSLTGGANQPQHF.

This clonotype was seen a few times. V and J are TRBV6-1 and TRBJ1-1, with a weak D call TRBD1 (6 bases). V was cut by 3 bases and J by 0 bases, with 8 bases left in between. This CDR3 comprises 14 residues. Per the germline V gene, CDR1 is MNHNS and CDR2 is SASEGT. Written as DNA, the CDR3 is TGTGCCAGCAGTGATCGGGGGCTGAACACTGAAGCTTTCTTT. Amino acids: CASSDRGLNTEAFF.

This clonotype was observed at least ten times. The chain uses TRBV20-1 and TRBJ1-1, with D tentatively TRBD1 (6 bases). The V end was cut by 4 bases, the J end by 3 bases, with 15 bases between. Germline V gives CDR1 DFQATT, CDR2 SNEGSKA (reference sequence). The CDR3 spans 14 residues. The CDR3 nucleotides read TGCAGTGCTAATAGGGAAGGGGGAGACACTGAAGCTTTCTTT. It encodes CSANREGGDTEAFF.

This chain connects TRBV6-1 to TRBJ1-6; 12 bases map to TRBD1. V shed 6 bases, J shed 10 bases, and the junction held 10 bases outside the gene matches. The CDR3 runs 16 residues. Germline values: CDR1 MNHNS, CDR2 SASEGT. CDR3 sequence reads: CASRQGQGALRSPLHF. The CDR3 coding sequence is TGTGCCAGCAGGCAGGGACAGGGGGCGCTGAGGTCACCCCTCCACTTT.

This clonotype was counted ten times or more. The J gene is TRBJ1-6, the V gene TRBV20-1; 8 nucleotides match TRBD1. There are 15 residues in the CDR3. Per germline, CDR1 DFQATT and CDR2 SNEGSKA (reference sequence). Trimming removed 1 base from V and 9 bases from J; junction bases left unmatched: 8. CDR3 sequence (DNA): TGCAGTGCTAGAGTTAGTGGACAGGGACGTTCACCCCTCCACTTT. It is translated as CSARVSGQGRSPLHF.

The sample holds a few counts of this clonotype. V and J are TRBV6-6 and TRBJ1-5, with D possibly matching TRBD1 (5 bases). The germline CDR1 and CDR2 sequences are MNHNY and SVGAGI (reference sequence). The germline V and J ends were trimmed by 0 bases and 0 bases, with 24 bases remaining between them. CDR3 size: 21 residues. Here the CDR3 DNA reads TGTGCCAGCAGTTACTCGAGGGGAGGTGAAGCTGGTAGGGCTAGCAATCAGCCCCAGCATTTT. Protein product: CASSYSRGGEAGRASNQPQHF.

The chain recombines TRBV6-1 with TRBJ2-3, with D tentatively TRBD2 (5 bases). The CDR3 is 15 residues long. CDR1 MNHNS and CDR2 SASEGT come from the germline V gene. V was pared by 5 bases and J by 3 bases, with 15 bases between. Here the CDR3 DNA reads TGTGCCAGCAGTCCCCCGAGGGTAGAAACAGATACGCAGTATTTT. Translating it yields CASSPPRVETDTQYF.

This clonotype was counted at least ten times. The chain joins TRBV3-1 to TRBJ1-2; D perhaps matches TRBD1 (6 bases). The CDR3 is 16 amino acids. Trimming stripped 0 bases from V and 6 bases from J, with 17 bases between. The germline gives CDR1 LGHDT, CDR2 YNNKEL (reference sequence). DNA of the CDR3: TGTGCCAGCAGCCAAGATGTCCAGGGGAGAATAAATGGCTACACCTTC. Its protein product is CASSQDVQGRINGYTF.